The 9 T cell receptor beta chains below were found in one sample sequenced in a study of blood T cell repertoires in COVID-19. The method was immunoSEQ multiplex PCR; TCRdb's version includes in-frame clones alone and lacks a portion of them. Among a few hundred thousand clones listed, 75% to 85% were seen once. Sample: peripheral blood. All receptors come from a woman aged 50 to 65 with acute or convalescent COVID-19.

The chain carries TRBV18 and TRBJ2-7, with TRBD2 identical over 12 bases. With V trimmed by 4 bases and J by 5 bases, 6 bases remained unmatched. The CDR3 contains 15 residues. Germline V gene lookup returns CDR1 KGHSH and CDR2 LQKENI. The CDR3 DNA reads as TGTGCCAGCTCACAGACTAGCGGGAGTATCAACGAGCAGTACTTC. Amino acid sequence: CASSQTSGSINEQYF.

The genes are TRBV10-1 and TRBJ1-1; D might be TRBD1 (6 bases). The CDR3 has 13 residues. Trimming left V 8 bases short and J 4 bases short, with 14 bases between. Germline values: CDR1 WNHNN, CDR2 SYGVQD (reference sequence). As DNA, the CDR3 is TGCGCCAGCCCCAAGCTAGGGGGCACTGAAGCTTTCTTT. It yields the protein CASPKLGGTEAFF.

This clone has only one observation. The V call is TRBV2, the J call TRBJ2-1; 10 bases map to TRBD2. Germline V lookup: CDR1 SNHLY, CDR2 FYNNEI. The ends lost 6 bases at V and 2 bases at J; junction bases unmatched: 13. CDR3 length: 18 amino acids. DNA of the CDR3: TGTGCCAGCAGCCAACAGCTACCGGGACTAGCGACCTACAATGAGCAGTTCTTC. Translated: CASSQQLPGLATYNEQFF.

The gene calls are TRBV14 and TRBJ2-1; tentative D call: TRBD2 (5 bases). Trimming pared 4 bases from V and 8 bases from J, leaving 15 bases between. Per the germline V gene, CDR1 is SGHDN and CDR2 is FVKESK. CDR3 length: 14 amino acids. For the CDR3, the DNA is TGTGCCAGCAGCCCGTGGACTGGCGTAGATGAGCAGTTCTTC. This encodes CASSPWTGVDEQFF.

In this sample, this clone turned up once. The rearrangement links TRBV30 to TRBJ2-5, with 9 bases that match TRBD1. V shed 5 bases, J shed 5 bases, and the junction held 9 bases outside the gene matches. Per the germline V gene, CDR1 is GTSNPN and CDR2 is SVGIG (reference sequence). There are 14 residues in the CDR3. The CDR3 loop is CAWGGQGATETQYF. In DNA, the CDR3 is TGTGCCTGGGGGGGACAGGGCGCCACCGAGACCCAGTACTTC.

The chain recombines TRBV4-3 with TRBJ2-1; 11 positions match TRBD2. The CDR3 is 16 amino acids. CDR1 and CDR2 (germline): LGHNA, YSLEER. J lost 7 bases, V lost 1 base, and 6 bases had no gene match. The CDR3 region has the DNA TGCGCCAGCAGCCAAGGTCTAGCGGGGGGTAGGAATGAGCAGTTCTTC. This encodes CASSQGLAGGRNEQFF.

The chain combines TRBV6-1 with TRBJ2-7; D may be TRBD1 (6 bases). Germline CDR1 and CDR2: MNHNS and SASEGT. The CDR3 spans 13 residues. Trimming shortened V by 6 bases and J by 4 bases, and 13 bases separated the two germline ends. CDR3 DNA sequence: TGTGCCAGCAGACGGGACATTAGTTACGAGCAGTACTTC. As protein: CASRRDISYEQYF.

The V gene is TRBV11-2, the J gene TRBJ1-2; no firm D call. The CDR3 extends over 14 amino acids. V lost 4 bases to trimming and J lost 8 bases, with 17 bases between them. Germline values: CDR1 SGHAT, CDR2 FQNNGV. The CDR3 spells CASSSSDGAGGYTF. DNA for the CDR3: TGTGCCAGCAGCTCGTCCGACGGCGCGGGAGGCTACACCTTC. Full variable domain (rest looked up from reference TRBV11-2 and TRBJ1-2): EAGVAQSPRYKIIEKRQSVAFWCNPISGHATLYWYQQILGQGPKLLIQFQNNGVVDDSQLPKDRFSAERLKGVDSTLKIQPAKLEDSAVYLCASSSSDGAGGYTFGSGTRLTVV.

The chain has TRBV7-2 and TRBJ2-1; D may be TRBD1 (5 bases). The germline V gene has CDR1 SGHTA and CDR2 FQGNSA. This CDR3 region has 14 residues. Trimming removed 3 bases from V and 4 bases from J, with 10 bases in between. The CDR3: CASSLDTLYNEQFF. CDR3 nucleotides: TGTGCCAGCAGCTTGGACACACTTTACAATGAGCAGTTCTTC.